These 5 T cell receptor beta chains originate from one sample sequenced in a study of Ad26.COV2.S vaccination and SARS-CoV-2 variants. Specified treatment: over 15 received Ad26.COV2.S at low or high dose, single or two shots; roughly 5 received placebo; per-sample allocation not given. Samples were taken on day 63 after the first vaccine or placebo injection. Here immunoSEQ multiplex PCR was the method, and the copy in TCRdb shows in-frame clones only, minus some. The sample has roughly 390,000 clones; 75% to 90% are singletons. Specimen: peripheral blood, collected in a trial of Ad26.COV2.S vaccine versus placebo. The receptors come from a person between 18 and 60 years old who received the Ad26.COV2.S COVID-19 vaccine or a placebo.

The CDR3 protein is CASSRASQSGANVLTF. The CDR3 DNA is TGTGCCAGTTCACGCGCTAGCCAATCTGGGGCCAACGTCCTGACTTTC. This chain connects TRBV27 to TRBJ2-6, with a tentative D call TRBD2 (5 bases). The CDR3 loop spans 16 amino acids. From germline, CDR1 is MNHEY and CDR2 SMNVEV (reference sequence). The ends were cut back, 9 bases at V and 1 base at J, with 16 bases in the middle.

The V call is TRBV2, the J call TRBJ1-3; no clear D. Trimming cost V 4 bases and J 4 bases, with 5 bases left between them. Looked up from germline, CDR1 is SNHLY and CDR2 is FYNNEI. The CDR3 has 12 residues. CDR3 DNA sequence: TGTGCCAGCAGTGCACAAGGAAACACCATATATTTT. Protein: CASSAQGNTIYF.

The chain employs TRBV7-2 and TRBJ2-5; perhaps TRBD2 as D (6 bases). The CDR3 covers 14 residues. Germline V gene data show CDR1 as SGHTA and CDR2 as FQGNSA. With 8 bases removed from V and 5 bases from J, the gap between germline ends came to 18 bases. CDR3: CASRRNGGRETQYF. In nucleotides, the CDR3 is TGTGCCAGCCGCAGAAACGGGGGTAGGGAGACCCAGTACTTC.

CDR3 loop: CASSFRTSKNTEAFF. In nucleotides, the CDR3 is TGTGCCAGTAGTTTTCGGACGAGCAAGAACACTGAAGCTTTCTTT. J is TRBJ1-1 and V is TRBV19; no clear D gene. V lost 5 bases and J 1 base, leaving 14 bases between the germline ends. CDR1 LNHDA and CDR2 SQIVND come from the germline V gene (reference sequence). The CDR3 loop spans 15 amino acids.

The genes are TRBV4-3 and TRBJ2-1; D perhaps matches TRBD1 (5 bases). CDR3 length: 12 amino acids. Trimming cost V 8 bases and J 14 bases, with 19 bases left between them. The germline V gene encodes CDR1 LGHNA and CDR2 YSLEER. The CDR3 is CASPGQGTSEFF. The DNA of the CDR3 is TGCGCCAGCCCGGGCCAGGGAACGAGCGAGTTCTTC.